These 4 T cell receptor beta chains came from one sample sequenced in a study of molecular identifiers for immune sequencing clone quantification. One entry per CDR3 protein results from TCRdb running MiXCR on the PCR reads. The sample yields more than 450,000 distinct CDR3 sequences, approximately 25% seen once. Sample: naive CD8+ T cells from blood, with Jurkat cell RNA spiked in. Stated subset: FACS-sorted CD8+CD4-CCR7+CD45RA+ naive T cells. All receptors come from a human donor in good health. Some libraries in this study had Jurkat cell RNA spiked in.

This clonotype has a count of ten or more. The CDR3 loop reads CASSEWAGQIEAFF. The CDR3 nucleotides read TGCGCCAGCAGTGAGTGGGCGGGACAGATTGAAGCTTTCTTT. The rearrangement links TRBV10-2 to TRBJ1-1, with 7 bases lining up with TRBD1. The V segment lost 1 base and the J segment 7 bases; nucleotides outside the gene matches: 6. From germline, CDR1 is WSHSY and CDR2 SAAADI. The CDR3 is made up of 14 amino acids.

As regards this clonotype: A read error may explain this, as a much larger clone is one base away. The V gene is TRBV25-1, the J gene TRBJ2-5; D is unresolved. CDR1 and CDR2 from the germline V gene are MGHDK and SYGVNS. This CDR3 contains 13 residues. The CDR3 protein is CASSQAFQEAQYF. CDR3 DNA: TGTGCCAGCAGCCAGGCCTTTCAAGAGGCCCAGTACTTC.

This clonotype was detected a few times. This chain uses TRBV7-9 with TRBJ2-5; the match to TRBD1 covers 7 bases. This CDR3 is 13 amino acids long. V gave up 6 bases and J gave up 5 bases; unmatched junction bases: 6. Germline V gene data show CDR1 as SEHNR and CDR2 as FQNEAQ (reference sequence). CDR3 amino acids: CASRRQGLETQYF. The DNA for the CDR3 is TGTGCCAGCAGGAGACAGGGTTTGGAGACCCAGTACTTC. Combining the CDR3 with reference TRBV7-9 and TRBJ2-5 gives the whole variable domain DTGVSQNPRHKITKRGQNVTFRCDPISEHNRLYWYRQTLGQGPEFLTYFQNEAQLEKSRLLSDRFSAERPKGSFSTLEIQRTEQGDSAMYLCASRRQGLETQYFGPGTRLLVL.

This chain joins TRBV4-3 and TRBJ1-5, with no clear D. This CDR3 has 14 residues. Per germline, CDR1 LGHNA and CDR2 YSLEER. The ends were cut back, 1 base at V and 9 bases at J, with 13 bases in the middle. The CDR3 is CASSQGFFIGPQHF. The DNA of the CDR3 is TGCGCCAGCAGCCAAGGATTCTTTATCGGGCCCCAGCATTTT.